These 21 T cell receptor beta chains originate from one sample sequenced in a study of cytomegalovirus exposure and HLA in healthy donors. Generated by immunoSEQ multiplex PCR, the TCRdb table keeps only in-frame clones and is missing some. The table shows 90,000 or so clones, with less than 85% occurring only once. Sample: PBMCs. The receptors were gathered from a man aged 18 to 29 in good health and CMV-seropositive.

The rearrangement links TRBV2 to TRBJ2-2; 10 bases line up with TRBD1. The J segment lost 9 bases and the V segment lost 5 bases, leaving 9 bases of the junction unmatched. Germline CDR1 reads SNHLY; CDR2 reads FYNNEI. The CDR3 is 15 amino acids. Written as DNA, the CDR3 is TGTGCCAGCAGTATAGACAGGGGGCAGGCCCGGGAGCTGTTTTTT. Translated, it gives CASSIDRGQARELFF. The full variable domain, in which reference TRBV2 and TRBJ2-2 provide the parts outside the CDR3, is EPEVTQTPSHQVTQMGQEVILRCVPISNHLYFYWYRQILGQKVEFLVSFYNNEISEKSEIFDDQFSVERPDGSNFTLKIRSTKLEDSAMYFCASSIDRGQARELFFGEGSRLTVL.

This clone turned up a few times. This chain links TRBV19 with TRBJ2-1; D is perhaps TRBD2 (5 bases). V lost 7 bases, J lost 5 bases, and 18 bases lay in between. Germline CDR1 LNHDA, CDR2 SQIVND (reference sequence). This CDR3 is built from 15 residues. The CDR3 coding sequence is TGTGCCAGTACCCTACGGGATATGCGGGACAATGAGCAGTTCTTC. Its translation is CASTLRDMRDNEQFF.

The chain carries TRBV27 and TRBJ2-5; TRBD2 matches at 7 bases. Trimming removed 6 bases from V and 5 bases from J; junction bases left unmatched: 0. The CDR3 is 11 residues long. Germline lookup yields CDR1 MNHEY and CDR2 SMNVEV (reference sequence). The CDR3 nucleotides are TGTGCCAGCAGGGGGGGGGAGACCCAGTACTTC. Translation gives CASRGGETQYF.

V gene TRBV5-6 combines with J gene TRBJ2-7, with 10 nucleotides matching TRBD1. The trim removed 6 bases at V and 2 bases at J, leaving 5 bases unmatched. CDR1 is SGHDT and CDR2 is YYEEEE in the germline V gene. The CDR3 spans 14 residues. CDR3 sequence: CASKYGTGAYEQYF. In DNA form, the CDR3 reads TGTGCCAGCAAATACGGGACAGGGGCCTACGAGCAGTACTTC.

The chain carries TRBV5-4 and TRBJ2-1; 16 positions agree with TRBD2. Germline V lookup: CDR1 SGHNT, CDR2 YYREEE (reference sequence). V shed 4 bases, J shed 7 bases, and the junction held 8 bases outside the gene matches. This CDR3 spans 17 amino acids. CDR3 loop: CASSPGLAGGPGNEQFF. The CDR3 nucleotides read TGTGCCAGCAGCCCGGGACTAGCGGGAGGGCCTGGGAATGAGCAGTTCTTC.

The chain combines TRBV28 with TRBJ2-1; no clear D gene. CDR1 MDHEN and CDR2 SYDVKM come from the germline V gene. Trimming pared 2 bases from V and 8 bases from J, leaving 13 bases between. There are 14 residues in the CDR3. The CDR3 is CASSLAKMGDEQFF. The CDR3 nucleotides are TGTGCCAGCAGTTTAGCGAAGATGGGCGATGAGCAGTTCTTC.

This chain uses TRBV11-2 with TRBJ2-7; D may be TRBD1 (6 bases). The CDR3 extends over 14 amino acids. The germline CDR1 and CDR2 sequences are SGHAT and FQNNGV. V lost 3 bases and J 2 bases, leaving 11 bases between the germline ends. CDR3 in DNA: TGTGCCAGCAGCTTGTCAGGGGATCCCTACGAGCAGTACGTC. Translated, it gives CASSLSGDPYEQYV.

This chain joins TRBV7-9 and TRBJ2-1; D might be TRBD2 (7 bases). V was clipped by 4 bases and J by 4 bases, with 17 bases between them. This CDR3 spans 16 amino acids. CDR1 is SEHNR, CDR2 FQNEAQ, per germline (reference sequence). The DNA for the CDR3 is TGTGCCAGCAGCTCTCAAGGGGGGGGAAAGTACAATGAGCAGTTCTTC. Its protein product is CASSSQGGGKYNEQFF.

The V and J genes are TRBV27 and TRBJ1-5; no definite D call. CDR1 and CDR2 from the germline V gene are MNHEY and SMNVEV (reference sequence). V was clipped by 6 bases and J by 5 bases, with 8 bases between them. The CDR3 contains 12 residues. The CDR3, as DNA: TGTGCCAGCAGAAAGGGAGATCAGCCCCAGCATTTT. Protein product: CASRKGDQPQHF.

The chain links TRBV19 to TRBJ2-3; 7 bases map to TRBD1. Trimming removed 2 bases from V and 3 bases from J; junction bases left unmatched: 5. Germline CDR1 reads LNHDA; CDR2 reads SQIVND (reference sequence). This CDR3 comprises 15 residues. CDR3 region: CASSIIGTDTDTQYF. In DNA form, the CDR3 reads TGTGCCAGTAGTATAATAGGGACAGATACAGATACGCAGTATTTT.

CDR3 in DNA: TGTGCCAGCAGGATAAGGACAGGGCGGTGGACTGAAGCTTTCTTT. It specifies CASRIRTGRWTEAFF. The V call is TRBV6-6, the J call TRBJ1-1; TRBD1 aligns across 8 bases. CDR3 length equals 15 residues. Germline loops: CDR1 MNHNY, CDR2 SVGAGI (reference sequence). Germline trimming cut 6 bases from V and 5 bases from J; bases unmatched to any gene: 11.

V usage is TRBV5-1 and J usage is TRBJ2-1; 12 bases map to TRBD2. The CDR3 consists of 17 residues. The trim removed 4 bases at V and 8 bases at J, leaving 13 bases unmatched. Germline CDR1 is SGHRS and CDR2 is YFSETQ. In DNA, the CDR3 is TGCGCCAGCAGCCCCTACCGGTCACTAGCGGGAGGAGATGAGCAGTTCTTC. Protein: CASSPYRSLAGGDEQFF.

This clone was observed a handful of times. The gene calls are TRBV30 and TRBJ2-7; 7 bases line up with TRBD2. The germline gives CDR1 GTSNPN, CDR2 SVGIG (reference sequence). The CDR3 has 13 residues. Trimming took 7 bases from V and 10 from J; bases not matched to a gene: 16. The CDR3 sequence: CASATSDRHRQYF. The CDR3 DNA is TGTGCCTCCGCCACTAGCGACCGGCACCGCCAGTACTTC.

CDR3 in amino acids: CASGLGSVQETQYF. Written as DNA, the CDR3 is TGTGCTAGTGGTCTCGGTAGTGTCCAAGAGACCCAGTACTTC. V is TRBV12-5 and J is TRBJ2-5; D is uncertain. Germline V lookup: CDR1 LGHNT, CDR2 FRNRAP. The CDR3 is made up of 14 amino acids. V dropped 5 bases and J dropped 1 base, with 11 bases sitting between them.

V usage is TRBV19 and J usage is TRBJ1-2; D not resolved. V lost 6 bases and J 0 bases, leaving 14 bases between the germline ends. Germline CDR1 and CDR2: LNHDA and SQIVND (reference sequence). The CDR3 is 15 residues long. In DNA form, the CDR3 reads TGTGCCAGTAGCCCACAGAGATCTGCTAACTATGGCTACACCTTC. Translating gives CASSPQRSANYGYTF.

The chain carries TRBV5-1 and TRBJ2-3; D might be TRBD2 (5 bases). This CDR3 has 14 amino acids. Trimming shortened V by 6 bases and J by 3 bases, and 14 bases separated the two germline ends. Germline V gene lookup returns CDR1 SGHRS and CDR2 YFSETQ. CDR3: CASTRGGETDTQYF. Written as DNA, the CDR3 is TGCGCCAGCACCAGAGGAGGAGAAACAGATACGCAGTATTTT. Drawing the rest from reference TRBV5-1 and TRBJ2-3, the complete variable domain is KAGVTQTPRYLIKTRGQQVTLSCSPISGHRSVSWYQQTPGQGLQFLFEYFSETQRNKGNFPGRFSGRQFSNSRSEMNVSTLELGDSALYLCASTRGGETDTQYFGPGTRLTVL.

The rearrangement uses TRBV5-1 and TRBJ2-5; 14 nucleotides align to TRBD2. Germline CDR1 and CDR2: SGHRS and YFSETQ. V shed 1 base and J 7 bases; nucleotides not matched to a gene: 12. The CDR3 runs to 18 residues. The CDR3 nucleotides read TGCGCCAGCAGCTTGAAGGGACTAGCGGGGGACGAGTTTGGGACCCAGTACTTC. Residues: CASSLKGLAGDEFGTQYF.

V and J are TRBV4-2 and TRBJ2-3, with 8 bases lining up with TRBD2. This CDR3 has 18 amino acids. Trimming took 1 base from V and 4 from J; bases not matched to a gene: 13. Germline V gene data show CDR1 as LGHNA and CDR2 as YNFKEQ. CDR3 bases: TGTGCCAGCAGCCAAGGACATCTAGCGGGTCGGAGTGCAGATACGCAGTATTTT. Its translation is CASSQGHLAGRSADTQYF.

V gene TRBV11-1 combines with J gene TRBJ2-5, with TRBD1 as a possible D gene (6 bases). The germline V gene encodes CDR1 SGHAT and CDR2 FQDESV (reference sequence). The CDR3 totals 12 residues. V gave up 4 bases and J gave up 4 bases, with 7 bases separating them. The CDR3 loop is CASSSQGETQYF. In DNA, the CDR3 is TGTGCCAGCAGCTCACAGGGAGAGACCCAGTACTTC.

V usage is TRBV7-8 and J usage is TRBJ1-2, with 7 bases fitting TRBD1. With V trimmed by 1 base and J by 0 bases, 2 bases remained unmatched. There are 15 residues in the CDR3. Germline V lookup: CDR1 SGHVS, CDR2 FQNEAQ. The CDR3 DNA reads TGTGCCAGCAGCTTAGTTGACAGGGCTAACTATGGCTACACCTTC. Protein product: CASSLVDRANYGYTF. Based on the CDR3 plus reference TRBV7-8 and TRBJ1-2, the full variable domain is GAGVSQSPRYKVAKRGQDVALRCDPISGHVSLFWYQQALGQGPEFLTYFQNEAQLDKSGLPSDRFFAERPEGSVSTLKIQRTQQEDSAVYLCASSLVDRANYGYTFGSGTRLTVV.

The chain has TRBV6-1 and TRBJ2-1; the match to TRBD2 covers 7 bases. The CDR3 is 16 amino acids. Trimming took 2 bases from V and 6 from J; bases not matched to a gene: 10. Per germline, CDR1 MNHNS and CDR2 SASEGT. CDR3 in amino acids: CASSEREGRPSNEQFF. CDR3 in DNA: TGTGCCAGCAGTGAAAGGGAGGGACGGCCCTCCAATGAGCAGTTCTTC.